This T cell receptor (beta chain) was recorded in a study of shared clonotypes between healthy human individuals. Germline CDR1 and CDR2: SGHVS and FQNEAQ. V lost 5 bases and J lost 0, with 11 bases in between. There are 15 residues in the CDR3. Study-level results: Sorted-subset samples were not fully sequenced, rarefaction indicated. The study found approximately 5% of naive CD4 clonotypes shared across a handful of donors.

Note on this clone: The antigen remains undetermined.

Each cell subset's genomic DNA was divided evenly among several immunoSEQ plates. The protocol was immunoSEQ multiplex PCR, while the TCRdb copy is restricted to in-frame clones and leaves out a portion. Of some 550,000 clones listed, roughly 97% are singletons. Sequencing was carried out using naive CD4+ T cells sorted from blood. Sample subset: CD45RA+ positively selected. The chain joins TRBV7-8 to TRBJ2-1, with D possibly being TRBD1 (5 bases). The receptor was isolated from a woman in her twenties or thirties in good health. The CDR3 here is CASSRDRGSYNEQFF. CDR3 bases: TGTGCCAGCAGCCGCGACAGAGGCTCCTACAATGAGCAGTTCTTC.